Listed below are T cell receptor beta chains from one sample, sequenced in a study of identical twins. TCRdb reanalysed the 5' RACE reads using MiXCR and keeps one entry per CDR3 protein. There are around 480,000 distinct CDR3 sequences in the sample; approximately 15% occur only once, and about 0.52% lies in the top ten. The same specimen was also included in a second study, on yellow fever vaccine responses in identical twins.

The sequencing input was CD4+ T cells sorted from blood. All receptors come from a young woman in good health. The CDR3 runs from the conserved cysteine through the conserved F or W. The D gene is left open where the match is weak.

V | D | CDR3
TRBV27 | TRBD2 | CASSLSGNPYNEQFF
TRBV2 | - | CASMGSGAHNEQFF
TRBV5-8 | TRBD2 | CASSLSGGETYEQYF
TRBV7-2 | TRBD2 | CASSFAGGRVYEQYF
TRBV4-1 | - | CASSQSSLGETQYF
TRBV6-2/TRBV6-3 | TRBD1 | CASSYSGTGDYEQYF
TRBV15 | - | CATSAQGRGRTETQYF
TRBV25-1 | TRBD1 | CASNSGQSYNSPLHF
TRBV24-1 | - | CATSRGETYEQYF
TRBV20-1 | - | CSATDRLAQETQYF
TRBV12-3/TRBV12-4 | TRBD2 | CASRRGAGTDTQYF
TRBV5-6 | - | CASSLARFTISGNTIYF
TRBV12-3/TRBV12-4 | TRBD1 | CASSLGDRGNNEKLFF
TRBV6-5 | - | CASRGSGHEQYF
TRBV6-5 | - | CASRQGGEKLFF
TRBV4-3 | - | CASSQDGGDSSYEQYF
TRBV5-1 | TRBD2 | CASSPVAGVDTGELFF
TRBV19 | TRBD2 | CASSIGISSGRAIYNEQFF
TRBV5-1 | TRBD2 | CASRGTSGGRSTDTQYF
TRBV6-2/TRBV6-3 | - | CASTNGRFGSYEQYF
TRBV19 | TRBD1 | CASSMSGGGPQHF
TRBV28 | - | CASSLRQFYNEQFF
TRBV29-1 | - | CSGGMRQETQYF
TRBV4-1 | - | CASSPGRVRGRELFF
TRBV3-1 | TRBD2 | CASSRGTSGSYEQYF
TRBV5-1 | TRBD1 | CASSPPTGVNEQYF
TRBV10-3 | TRBD1 | CAISVNRGNTEAFF
TRBV2 | - | CASRVFPEDSPLHF
TRBV20-1 | TRBD2 | CCAESLGSGSRPDTQYF
TRBV10-3 | - | CAIRDSSYEQYF
TRBV24-1 | TRBD2 | CATSAAPAGDEVEDTQYF
TRBV3-1 | TRBD2 | CASSRSELAVTDTQYF
TRBV7-9 | - | CASSLYTDLLTYEQYF
TRBV28 | TRBD2 | CASSPTGGLYNEQFF
TRBV20-1 | TRBD2 | CSAARLAGGTDTQYF
TRBV6-2/TRBV6-3 | - | CASSIRGLEETQYF
TRBV5-1 | TRBD2 | CASSHGGSSSYEQYF
TRBV7-6 | - | CASSQRGGNTGELFF
TRBV2 | TRBD2 | CASSSSAGARINEQFF
TRBV6-1 | - | CASSEFPGAMADTQYF
TRBV18 | - | CASSPPTEIMNTEAFF
TRBV7-2 | - | CASTGGPEGETQYF
TRBV10-3 | TRBD2 | CAISPAGDSYNEQFF
TRBV27 | TRBD1 | CASRTTGGESEGYTF
TRBV4-1 | - | CASSPQVASQTQYF
TRBV6-1 | TRBD1 | CASRQGDRPNYGYTF
TRBV28 | TRBD2 | CASTTGLAGRNEQFF
TRBV16 | - | CASSQGRAITEAFF
TRBV29-1 | - | CSISPSSSYEQYF
TRBV12-3/TRBV12-4 | - | CASSVSGAPMADTQYF
TRBV6-5 | TRBD2 | CASSSGLAGERFYEQYF